Below, 21 T cell receptor beta chains from the same sample are listed, as sequenced in a study of blood T cell repertoires in COVID-19. Profiled with immunoSEQ multiplex PCR; TCRdb holds only in-frame clones, not every one. The sample includes fewer than 70,000 clones, less than 90% of them seen just once. Sequenced: peripheral blood. Receptors were obtained from a man in his fifties with active COVID-19.

The chain employs TRBV19 and TRBJ1-4; the match to TRBD1 covers 9 bases. CDR1 is LNHDA and CDR2 is SQIVND in the germline V gene (reference sequence). J gave up 8 bases and V 8 bases, and 6 bases lay outside the gene matches. The CDR3 is made up of 13 amino acids. Here the CDR3 DNA reads TGTGCCAGTGGGACAGGGCGGGACGAAAAACTGTTTTTT. Translation gives CASGTGRDEKLFF.

The J gene is TRBJ2-6, the V gene TRBV30; tentatively, D is TRBD1 (5 bases). The CDR3 extends over 17 amino acids. Germline-derived CDR1 and CDR2 are GTSNPN and SVGIG (reference sequence). The ends were cut back, 3 bases at V and 2 bases at J, with 17 bases in the middle. CDR3 nucleotide sequence: TGTGCCTGGAGAGTCTGGGGCTTGGTCCCTGGGGCCAACGTCCTGACTTTC. Protein: CAWRVWGLVPGANVLTF.

This chain joins TRBV20-1 and TRBJ1-1; unclear D gene. Trimming took 2 bases from V and 6 from J, leaving 4 bases between them. There are 10 residues in the CDR3. Germline V lookup: CDR1 DFQATT, CDR2 SNEGSKA (reference sequence). CDR3 coding DNA: TGCAGTGCTAGATCCGCTGAAGCTTTCTTT. This encodes CSARSAEAFF.

This rearrangement joins TRBV6-5 to TRBJ2-1; D is possibly TRBD2 (5 bases). This CDR3 has 10 residues. Deletions cut 6 bases from V and 10 bases from J, with 7 bases between. Germline-derived CDR1 and CDR2 are MNHEY and SVGAGI. The CDR3 loop reads CASRRGEQFF. CDR3 DNA sequence: TGTGCCAGCAGAAGAGGGGAGCAGTTCTTC.

The gene calls are TRBV6-5 and TRBJ1-2, with TRBD1 identical over 8 bases. Germline assignment: CDR1 MNHEY and CDR2 SVGAGI. This CDR3 comprises 14 residues. V was clipped by 9 bases and J by 8 bases; unmatched bases: 14. CDR3 nucleotides: TGTGCCAGTTGGACAGGGATTGGGGTCAGGGGCTACACCTTC. Translating it yields CASWTGIGVRGYTF.

The chain has TRBV6-5 and TRBJ1-1, with 7 bases lining up with TRBD1. Germline assignment: CDR1 MNHEY and CDR2 SVGAGI. CDR3 length: 14 amino acids. V lost 8 bases to trimming and J lost 5 bases; unmatched junction nucleotides: 11. Here the CDR3 reads CASGKQGTWTEAFF. The CDR3 DNA reads TGTGCCAGCGGAAAACAGGGGACTTGGACTGAAGCTTTCTTT.

The CDR3 DNA follows: TGTGCCAGCAGCGTACAGGGGCCACACCTCACCGGGGAGCTGTTTTTT. This sequence encodes CASSVQGPHLTGELFF. The J gene is TRBJ2-2, the V gene TRBV7-2; 7 positions agree with TRBD1. Germline V lookup: CDR1 SGHTA, CDR2 FQGNSA. The length of the CDR3 is 16 residues. The V gene end was trimmed by 5 bases and the J gene end by 4 bases; junction bases not matched to a gene: 10.

The chain recombines TRBV24-1 with TRBJ2-3, with D perhaps matching TRBD1 (7 bases). The germline V gene has CDR1 KGHDR and CDR2 SFDVKD. V lost 9 bases, J lost 3 bases, and 12 bases lay in between. The CDR3 is made up of 13 amino acids. CDR3 DNA: TGTGCCACCCAGCAGGGGGGTACAGATACGCAGTATTTT. Residues: CATQQGGTDTQYF.

The V and J genes are TRBV6-6 and TRBJ1-4, with a tentative D call TRBD1 (5 bases). Looked up from germline, CDR1 is MNHNY and CDR2 is SVGAGI (reference sequence). Trimming cost V 7 bases and J 3 bases, with 15 bases left between them. This CDR3 is built from 15 residues. In DNA form, the CDR3 reads TGTGCCAGCAACCAACCGGACACCTCTAATGAAAAACTGTTTTTT. It specifies CASNQPDTSNEKLFF.

The gene calls are TRBV13 and TRBJ2-7; D may be TRBD2 (7 bases). This CDR3 has 13 residues. Germline V CDR1 and CDR2: PRHDT, FYEKMQ (reference sequence). V dropped 8 bases and J dropped 5 bases, with 16 bases sitting between them. CDR3 nucleotide sequence: TGTGCCAGCGCCTCTGGGGGGGCCCACGAGCAGTACTTC. The encoded protein is CASASGGAHEQYF.

V is TRBV9 and J is TRBJ1-5; D might be TRBD1 (5 bases). The germline V and J ends were trimmed by 3 bases and 7 bases, with 11 bases remaining between them. CDR1 is SGDLS, CDR2 YYNGEE, per germline. This CDR3 spans 13 amino acids. The CDR3 region has the DNA TGTGCCAGCAGCGAAGGGGAGGCGCAGCCCCAGCATTTT. Its protein is CASSEGEAQPQHF.

V usage is TRBV12-3 or TRBV12-4 and J usage is TRBJ1-2; D might be TRBD1 (6 bases). The CDR3 extends over 11 amino acids. The V and J ends lost 7 bases and 10 bases respectively, with 13 bases between them. The CDR3 sequence is CASTTTGNYTF. Here the CDR3 DNA reads TGTGCCAGCACAACCACAGGGAACTACACCTTC.

The V and J genes are TRBV18 and TRBJ2-7; D is possibly TRBD1 (6 bases). The CDR3 has 13 residues. V shed 1 base and J shed 6 bases, with 10 bases lying between them. CDR1 KGHSH and CDR2 LQKENI come from the germline V gene. The CDR3 nucleotides read TGTGCCAGCTCACCACTGGACAGCTTCGAGCAGTACTTC. Residues: CASSPLDSFEQYF.

This clone has a single count. CDR3 sequence (DNA): TGTGCCAGCAGCTTACAGGGGAAAGTCACCGGGGAGCTGTTTTTT. Translated, it gives CASSLQGKVTGELFF. The V gene is TRBV11-2, the J gene TRBJ2-2, with TRBD1 as a possible D gene (6 bases). Looked up from germline, CDR1 is SGHAT and CDR2 is FQNNGV. V lost 2 bases to trimming and J lost 4 bases, with 11 bases between them. The CDR3 is 15 residues long. Full variable domain (missing parts from reference TRBV11-2 and TRBJ2-2): EAGVAQSPRYKIIEKRQSVAFWCNPISGHATLYWYQQILGQGPKLLIQFQNNGVVDDSQLPKDRFSAERLKGVDSTLKIQPAKLEDSAVYLCASSLQGKVTGELFFGEGSRLTVL.

Only one count was recorded for this clone. This rearrangement joins TRBV7-2 to TRBJ1-5, with a possible D match to TRBD1 (6 bases). CDR1 is SGHTA and CDR2 is FQGNSA in the germline V gene. Between the trimmed V and J ends, which lost 5 bases and 8 bases, there was a span of 22 bases. This CDR3 is built from 16 residues. This chain's CDR3 is CASSADGGARVEPQHF. The CDR3 DNA is TGTGCCAGCAGCGCGGATGGGGGGGCGCGGGTTGAGCCCCAGCATTTT.

This chain uses TRBV4-3 with TRBJ2-7; 8 bases match TRBD1. From germline, CDR1 is LGHNA and CDR2 YSLEER. V lost 2 bases and J lost 7; bases outside the gene matches: 10. The CDR3 totals 15 residues. CDR3 residues: CASSQLGQGAREQYF. CDR3 DNA sequence: TGCGCCAGCAGCCAACTAGGCCAGGGGGCGCGTGAGCAGTACTTC.

In DNA, the CDR3 is TGTGCCAGCAGCCCGGAACAGAACTATAATTCACCCCTCCACTTT. Amino acid sequence: CASSPEQNYNSPLHF. V gene TRBV5-4 combines with J gene TRBJ1-6; no clear D gene. Germline values: CDR1 SGHNT, CDR2 YYREEE (reference sequence). The CDR3 runs 15 residues. Between the trimmed V and J ends, which lost 4 bases and 3 bases, there was a span of 11 bases.

With respect to this clone: The same CDR3 can be traced to other DNA sequences in this sample. This chain links TRBV5-1 with TRBJ2-5; possibly TRBD1 for D (5 bases). The CDR3 sequence is 14 residues long. In germline, CDR1 is SGHRS, CDR2 YFSETQ. The V end lost 0 bases, the J end lost 2 bases, and 8 bases lay between the germline ends. CDR3 amino acids: CASSLGTSQETQYF. The CDR3 DNA is TGCGCCAGCAGCTTGGGGACAAGTCAAGAGACCCAGTACTTC.

The chain links TRBV7-6 to TRBJ1-4, with 8 bases identical to TRBD1. The CDR3 covers 15 residues. V dropped 5 bases and J dropped 4; count of bases not matched to a gene: 6. Per germline, CDR1 SGHVS and CDR2 FNYEAQ. The CDR3 sequence is CASSLRQGSNEKLFF. CDR3 sequence (DNA): TGTGCCAGCAGCCTACGACAGGGGAGTAATGAAAAACTGTTTTTT. The entire variable domain, with the rest obtained from reference TRBV7-6 and TRBJ1-4, is as follows: GAGVSQSPRYKVTKRGQDVALRCDPISGHVSLYWYRQALGQGPEFLTYFNYEAQQDKSGLPNDRFSAERPEGSISTLTIQRTEQRDSAMYRCASSLRQGSNEKLFFGSGTQLSVL.

A few counts support this clone. The V and J genes are TRBV5-4 and TRBJ2-7; 8 bases map to TRBD2. After removal of 4 bases from V and 7 bases from J, the junction contained 10 bases not matched to a gene. The CDR3 runs to 14 residues. Germline V lookup: CDR1 SGHNT, CDR2 YYREEE (reference sequence). The CDR3 DNA follows: TGTGCCAGCAGCCTCCGACTAGCGTCTATTGAGCAGTACTTC. Its translation is CASSLRLASIEQYF.

The rearrangement joins TRBV5-6 to TRBJ2-5, with D possibly TRBD2 on 6 matching bases. V was pared by 4 bases and J by 2 bases, with 9 bases between. CDR1 is SGHDT and CDR2 is YYEEEE in the germline V gene. The length of the CDR3 is 13 residues. The CDR3 DNA follows: TGTGCCAGCAGCCCTCGGGGGCAAGAGACCCAGTACTTC. This translates into CASSPRGQETQYF.